This T cell receptor (beta chain) was obtained from a study of T cell responses to AZD1222 COVID-19 vaccine. Clones were sequenced by immunoSEQ multiplex PCR, and TCRdb holds only the in-frame ones, with some missing. The sample carries roughly 150,000 clones, 91% recorded once. The V gene's germline CDR1 is SGHRS and CDR2 YFSETQ. V was trimmed by 4 bases and J by 6 bases, leaving 8 bases between them. The CDR3 runs 11 residues. As for this clone: The antigen is undetermined.

Study results and limitations: Possibly, clonal diversity was underestimated; donors were largely white British and included more females. The span of vaccine-associated CD4 TCRs extended across spike, with dominance at 160-218 and 743-854.

The J gene is TRBJ2-7, the V gene TRBV5-1; tentative D call: TRBD1 (6 bases). This sequence was found in an adult who received the AZD1222 COVID-19 vaccine. The specimen was peripheral blood, collected 28 days after the second AZD1222 dose. This CDR3 is CASSEGGEQYF. In DNA form, the CDR3 reads TGCGCCAGCAGCGAAGGGGGCGAGCAGTACTTC.